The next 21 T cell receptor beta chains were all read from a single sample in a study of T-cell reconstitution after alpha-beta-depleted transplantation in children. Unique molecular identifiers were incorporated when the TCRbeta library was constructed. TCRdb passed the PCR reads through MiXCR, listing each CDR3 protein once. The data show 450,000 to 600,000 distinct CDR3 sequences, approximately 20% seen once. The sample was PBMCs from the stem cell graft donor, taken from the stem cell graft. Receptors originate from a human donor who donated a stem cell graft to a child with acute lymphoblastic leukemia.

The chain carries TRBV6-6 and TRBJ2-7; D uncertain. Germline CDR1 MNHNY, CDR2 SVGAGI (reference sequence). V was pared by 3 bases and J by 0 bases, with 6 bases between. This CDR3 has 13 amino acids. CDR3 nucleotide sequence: TGTGCCAGCAGTTATGGGTACTCCTACGAGCAGTACTTC. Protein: CASSYGYSYEQYF.

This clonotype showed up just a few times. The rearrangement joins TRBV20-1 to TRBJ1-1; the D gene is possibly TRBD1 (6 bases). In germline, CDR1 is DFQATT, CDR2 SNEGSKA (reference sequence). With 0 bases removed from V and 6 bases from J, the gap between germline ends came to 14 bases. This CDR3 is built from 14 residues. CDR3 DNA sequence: TGCAGTGCTAGAGATACAGGCAGGGGATCTGAAGCTTTCTTT. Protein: CSARDTGRGSEAFF.

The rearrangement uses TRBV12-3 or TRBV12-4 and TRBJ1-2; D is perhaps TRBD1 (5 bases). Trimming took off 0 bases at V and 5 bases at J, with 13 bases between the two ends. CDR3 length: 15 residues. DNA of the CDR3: TGTGCCAGCAGTTTAGCCAGCCGGGGGAAGTATGGCTACACCTTC. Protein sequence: CASSLASRGKYGYTF.

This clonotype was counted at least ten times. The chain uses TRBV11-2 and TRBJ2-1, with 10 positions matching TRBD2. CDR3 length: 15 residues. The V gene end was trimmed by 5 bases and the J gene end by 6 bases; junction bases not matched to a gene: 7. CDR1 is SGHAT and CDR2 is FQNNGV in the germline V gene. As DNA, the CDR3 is TGTGCCAGCAGCCCCCGGACTAGCGGATCCAATGAGCAGTTCTTC. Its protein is CASSPRTSGSNEQFF.

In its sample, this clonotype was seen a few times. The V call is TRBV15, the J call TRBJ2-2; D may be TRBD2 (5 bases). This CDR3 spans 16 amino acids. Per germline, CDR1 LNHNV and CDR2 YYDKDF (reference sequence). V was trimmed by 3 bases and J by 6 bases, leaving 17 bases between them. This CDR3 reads CATSSPAGLSPGELFF. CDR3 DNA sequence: TGTGCCACCAGCAGTCCGGCGGGCTTAAGTCCCGGGGAGCTGTTTTTT. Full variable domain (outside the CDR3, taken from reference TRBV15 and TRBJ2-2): DAMVIQNPRYQVTQFGKPVTLSCSQTLNHNVMYWYQQKSSQAPKLLFHYYDKDFNNEADTPDNFQSRRPNTSFCFLDIRSPGLGDTAMYLCATSSPAGLSPGELFFGEGSRLTVL.

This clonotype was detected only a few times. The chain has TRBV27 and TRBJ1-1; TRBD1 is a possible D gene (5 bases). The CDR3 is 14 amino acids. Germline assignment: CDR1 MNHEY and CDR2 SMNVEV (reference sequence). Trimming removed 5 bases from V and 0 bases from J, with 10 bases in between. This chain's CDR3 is CASSQRTLNTEAFF. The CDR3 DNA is TGTGCCAGCAGTCAAAGGACACTGAACACTGAAGCTTTCTTT.

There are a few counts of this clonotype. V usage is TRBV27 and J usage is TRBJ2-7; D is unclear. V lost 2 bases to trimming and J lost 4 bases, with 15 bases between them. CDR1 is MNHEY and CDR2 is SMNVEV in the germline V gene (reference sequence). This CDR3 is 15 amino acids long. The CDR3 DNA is TGTGCCAGCAGTTTAAAGCTCGGCCAGGCGTACGAGCAGTACTTC. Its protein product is CASSLKLGQAYEQYF.

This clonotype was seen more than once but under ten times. CDR3 residues: CASSVRGGNEQFF. The CDR3 nucleotides are TGTGCCAGCAGCGTTCGGGGGGGCAATGAGCAGTTCTTC. The chain combines TRBV9 with TRBJ2-1, with 8 bases aligning to TRBD2. The V gene's germline CDR1 is SGDLS and CDR2 YYNGEE. The CDR3 has 13 residues. The V segment lost 2 bases and the J segment 6 bases; nucleotides outside the gene matches: 1. Drawing the rest from reference TRBV9 and TRBJ2-1, the complete variable domain is DSGVTQTPKHLITATGQRVTLRCSPRSGDLSVYWYQQSLDQGLQFLIQYYNGEERAKGNILERFSAQQFPDLHSELNLSSLELGDSALYFCASSVRGGNEQFFGPGTRLTVL.

CDR3 nucleotide sequence: TGTGCCAGCAGTCTACCGCCAGGGGCCCAGTACTTC. Its protein product is CASSLPPGAQYF. The chain combines TRBV12-3 or TRBV12-4 with TRBJ2-5, with D perhaps TRBD1 (6 bases). V lost 5 bases to trimming and J lost 9 bases, with 13 bases between them. The CDR3 is made up of 12 amino acids.

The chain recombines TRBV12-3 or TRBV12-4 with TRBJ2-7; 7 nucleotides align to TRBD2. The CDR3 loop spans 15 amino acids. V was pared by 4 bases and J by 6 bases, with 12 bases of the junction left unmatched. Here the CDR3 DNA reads TGTGCCAGCAGTTCAACCGGGACTATAGGAGGCGAGCAGTACTTC. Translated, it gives CASSSTGTIGGEQYF.

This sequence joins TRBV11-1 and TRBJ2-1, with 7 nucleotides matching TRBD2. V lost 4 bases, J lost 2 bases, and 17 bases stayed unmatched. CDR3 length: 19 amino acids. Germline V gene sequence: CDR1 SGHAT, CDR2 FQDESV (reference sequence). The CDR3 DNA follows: TGTGCCAGCAGCTCCCTAGTAGCGGCTAGCGGCAATCCCTACAATGAGCAGTTCTTC. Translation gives CASSSLVAASGNPYNEQFF.

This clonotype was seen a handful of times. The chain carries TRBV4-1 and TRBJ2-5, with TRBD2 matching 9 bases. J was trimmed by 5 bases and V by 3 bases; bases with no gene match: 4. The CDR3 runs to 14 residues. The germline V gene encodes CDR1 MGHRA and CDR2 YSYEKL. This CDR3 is CASSHPAGGETQYF. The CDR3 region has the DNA TGCGCCAGCAGCCACCCAGCGGGAGGTGAGACCCAGTACTTC.

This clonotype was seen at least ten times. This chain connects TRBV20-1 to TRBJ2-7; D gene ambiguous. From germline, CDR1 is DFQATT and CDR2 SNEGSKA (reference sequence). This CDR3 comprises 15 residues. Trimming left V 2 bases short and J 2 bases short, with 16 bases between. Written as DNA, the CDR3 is TGCAGTGCTAGAAACTCGGACCGAGAAACCTACGAGCAGTACTTC. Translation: CSARNSDRETYEQYF.

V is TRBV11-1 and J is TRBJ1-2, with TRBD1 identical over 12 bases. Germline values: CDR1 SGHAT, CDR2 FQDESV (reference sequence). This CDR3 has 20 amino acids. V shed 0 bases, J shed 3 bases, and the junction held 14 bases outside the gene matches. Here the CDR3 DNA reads TGTGCCAGCAGCTTAGCGTACACCCGGGACAGGGGGCCCCCCGACTATGGCTACACCTTC. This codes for CASSLAYTRDRGPPDYGYTF. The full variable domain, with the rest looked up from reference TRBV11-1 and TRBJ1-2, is EAEVAQSPRYKITEKSQAVAFWCDPISGHATLYWYRQILGQGPELLVQFQDESVVDDSQLPKDRFSAERLKGVDSTLKIQPAELGDSAMYLCASSLAYTRDRGPPDYGYTFGSGTRLTVV.

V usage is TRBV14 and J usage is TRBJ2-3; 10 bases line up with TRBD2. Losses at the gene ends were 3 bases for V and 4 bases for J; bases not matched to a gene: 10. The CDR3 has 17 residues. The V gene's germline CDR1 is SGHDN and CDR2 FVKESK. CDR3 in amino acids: CASSHQFGLADSDTQYF. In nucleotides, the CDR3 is TGTGCCAGCAGCCACCAATTTGGACTAGCGGATTCAGATACGCAGTATTTT.

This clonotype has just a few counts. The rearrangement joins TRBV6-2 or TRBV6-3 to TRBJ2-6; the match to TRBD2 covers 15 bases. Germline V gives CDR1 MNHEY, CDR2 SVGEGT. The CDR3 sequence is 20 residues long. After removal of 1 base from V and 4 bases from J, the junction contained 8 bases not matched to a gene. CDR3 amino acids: CASSYLRGLAGGSGANVLTF. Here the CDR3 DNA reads TGTGCCAGCAGTTACTTACGGGGACTAGCGGGAGGATCCGGGGCCAACGTCCTGACTTTC.

CDR3 coding DNA: TGCGCCAGCAGCTCGATCAGCTCCTACAATGAGCAGTTCTTC. Translated, it gives CASSSISSYNEQFF. The chain is built from TRBV5-1 and TRBJ2-1; no definite D call. CDR1 is SGHRS and CDR2 is YFSETQ in the germline V gene. V was clipped by 3 bases and J by 0 bases, with 7 bases between them. This CDR3 spans 14 amino acids.

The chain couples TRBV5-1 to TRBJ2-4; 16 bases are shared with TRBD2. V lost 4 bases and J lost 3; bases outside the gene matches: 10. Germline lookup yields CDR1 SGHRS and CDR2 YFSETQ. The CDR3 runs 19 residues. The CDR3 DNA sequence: TGCGCCAGCAGCAGGGTTCCGGGACTAGCGGGAGGGCTCAAAAACATTCAGTACTTC. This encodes CASSRVPGLAGGLKNIQYF.

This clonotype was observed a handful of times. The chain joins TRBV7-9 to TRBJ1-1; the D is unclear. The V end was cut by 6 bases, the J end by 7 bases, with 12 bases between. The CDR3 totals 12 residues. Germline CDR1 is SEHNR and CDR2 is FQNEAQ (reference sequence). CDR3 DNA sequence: TGTGCCAGCAGGGGGAAGGGAAATGAAGCTTTCTTT. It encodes CASRGKGNEAFF.

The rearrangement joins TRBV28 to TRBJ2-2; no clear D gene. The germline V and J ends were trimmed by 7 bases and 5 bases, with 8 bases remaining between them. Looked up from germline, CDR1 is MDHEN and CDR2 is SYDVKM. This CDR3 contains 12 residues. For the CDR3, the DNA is TGTGCCAGCAAGGATTCTACCGGGGAGCTGTTTTTT. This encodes CASKDSTGELFF.

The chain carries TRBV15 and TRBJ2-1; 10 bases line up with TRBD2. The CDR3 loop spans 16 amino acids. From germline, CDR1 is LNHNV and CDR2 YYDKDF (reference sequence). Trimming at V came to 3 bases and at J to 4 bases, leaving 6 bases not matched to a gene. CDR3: CATSSLLAGIYNEQFF. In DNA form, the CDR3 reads TGTGCCACCAGCAGCCTACTAGCGGGAATATACAATGAGCAGTTCTTC.